Each of the 13 T cell receptor beta chains below was sequenced from the same sample in a study of beta chain features in type 1 diabetes. The sequenced template was cDNA made from the entire isolated RNA. Using immunoSEQ multiplex PCR, the repertoire was profiled, and TCRdb retains in-frame clones only, with some absent. The sample comprises 390,000 or so clones, roughly 14% of which are singletons, and around 0.035% rests with the top ten. Sequenced material: naive CD4+ T cells from blood. The receptors come from a man aged 25-45 years in good health.

This clone has just a few counts. The chain combines TRBV4-3 with TRBJ2-5, with 7 bases lining up with TRBD2. V shed 3 bases, J shed 5 bases, and the junction held 12 bases outside the gene matches. CDR1 is LGHNA and CDR2 is YSLEER in the germline V gene. The CDR3 spans 16 residues. The CDR3 loop is CASSQGRLAGVETQYF. The CDR3 DNA reads TGCGCCAGCAGCCAGGGGCGGTTGGCGGGAGTGGAGACCCAGTACTTC.

The chain joins TRBV30 to TRBJ2-4; perhaps TRBD2 as D (5 bases). Trimming left V 1 base short and J 3 bases short, with 16 bases between. CDR1 is GTSNPN and CDR2 is SVGIG in the germline V gene (reference sequence). The CDR3 consists of 16 residues. CDR3 sequence (DNA): TGTGCCTGGAGTGAAGTAGCCCATCGGGGCAAAAACATTCAGTACTTC. It codes for CAWSEVAHRGKNIQYF.

The sample holds a few counts of this clone. The rearrangement uses TRBV7-8 and TRBJ2-3; no clear D gene. From germline, CDR1 is SGHVS and CDR2 FQNEAQ. The length of the CDR3 is 13 residues. The V end lost 4 bases, the J end lost 4 bases, and 9 bases lay between the germline ends. The CDR3 nucleotides are TGTGCCAGCAGCTCCCACGAGGCAGATACGCAGTATTTT. The encoded protein is CASSSHEADTQYF.

The chain combines TRBV7-9 with TRBJ1-4, with D unclear. The CDR3 consists of 14 residues. Trimming removed 1 base at V and 8 bases at J, with 11 bases between. Per the germline V gene, CDR1 is SEHNR and CDR2 is FQNEAQ (reference sequence). For the CDR3, the DNA is TGTGCCAGCAGCTTAGGAGGCAGCTTGGAAAAACTGTTTTTT. Amino acids: CASSLGGSLEKLFF.

The gene calls are TRBV5-1 and TRBJ2-7, with D uncertain. Germline values: CDR1 SGHRS, CDR2 YFSETQ. The CDR3 is 14 residues long. The germline V and J ends were trimmed by 2 bases and 3 bases, with 12 bases remaining between them. Here the CDR3 DNA reads TGCGCCAGCAGCTTCGGACCGCCAAACTACGAGCAGTACGTC. Its translation is CASSFGPPNYEQYV.

This clone was recorded only once. The chain joins TRBV14 to TRBJ2-7, with TRBD1 as a possible D gene (5 bases). The CDR3 is made up of 12 amino acids. Trimming left V 0 bases short and J 9 bases short, with 9 bases between. Germline V gene lookup returns CDR1 SGHDN and CDR2 FVKESK. The CDR3 reads CASSQDTGRQYF. CDR3 in DNA: TGTGCCAGCAGCCAAGATACAGGACGGCAGTACTTC.

Details on this clone: Other DNA variants within this sample encode the same CDR3. The chain employs TRBV20-1 and TRBJ2-5; D possibly corresponds to TRBD2 (5 bases). Trimming pared 1 base from V and 5 bases from J, leaving 5 bases between. The CDR3 is 11 residues long. Germline V gene data show CDR1 as DFQATT and CDR2 as SNEGSKA (reference sequence). CDR3 DNA sequence: TGCAGTGCTAGAGGCGGGGAGACCCAGTACTTC. Its translation is CSARGGETQYF.

J is TRBJ2-1 and V is TRBV30, with D tentatively TRBD2 (5 bases). This CDR3 has 13 residues. Germline CDR1 reads GTSNPN; CDR2 reads SVGIG (reference sequence). The germline V and J ends were trimmed by 4 bases and 8 bases, with 15 bases remaining between them. This chain's CDR3 is CAWNTERKHEQFF. DNA for the CDR3: TGTGCCTGGAATACGGAGCGGAAACATGAGCAGTTCTTC.

The rearrangement links TRBV7-3 to TRBJ2-1; D uncertain. Trimming removed 5 bases from V and 8 bases from J, with 13 bases in between. Germline assignment: CDR1 SGHTA and CDR2 FQGTGA. The CDR3 sequence is 13 residues long. The CDR3 nucleotides are TGTGCCAGCAGCATACTACCACTCCATGAGCAGTTCTTC. This sequence encodes CASSILPLHEQFF.

The genes are TRBV5-1 and TRBJ2-1; no firm D call. Looked up from germline, CDR1 is SGHRS and CDR2 is YFSETQ. Trimming removed 3 bases at V and 5 bases at J, with 9 bases between. The CDR3 has 13 residues. As DNA, the CDR3 is TGCGCCAGCAGCTCCTTACTGGACAATGAGCAGTTCTTC. Its protein is CASSSLLDNEQFF.

The rearrangement uses TRBV9 and TRBJ2-1; 8 nucleotides line up with TRBD2. Germline assignment: CDR1 SGDLS and CDR2 YYNGEE. The CDR3 runs 19 residues. J gave up 1 base and V 4 bases, and 16 bases lay outside the gene matches. CDR3 residues: CASSLRTSHLRESYNEQFF. The CDR3 coding sequence is TGTGCCAGCAGCCTACGGACTAGCCACCTCAGGGAGTCCTACAATGAGCAGTTCTTC.

This clone turned up a few times. This chain uses TRBV9 with TRBJ1-2; 8 nucleotides line up with TRBD1. The trim removed 0 bases at V and 2 bases at J, leaving 3 bases unmatched. CDR3 size: 15 residues. The germline V gene has CDR1 SGDLS and CDR2 YYNGEE. The CDR3 loop is CASSVGDRPNYGYTF. The CDR3 DNA reads TGTGCCAGCAGCGTAGGGGACAGGCCCAACTATGGCTACACCTTC.

The chain combines TRBV7-3 with TRBJ2-5; the D gene is possibly TRBD1 (5 bases). Germline V CDR1 and CDR2: SGHTA, FQGTGA. This CDR3 is 13 amino acids long. The V gene lost 6 bases and the J gene lost 2 bases, with 10 bases spanning the gap. The CDR3 nucleotides read TGTGCCAGCAGGAGGACAAATCAAGAGACCCAGTACTTC. As protein: CASRRTNQETQYF.